This T cell receptor beta chain was identified during a study of monozygotic twins with inflammatory bowel disease (dated by TCRdb to between 2018 and 2021). At the level of the whole study: The complete study included about 30 monozygotic twin pairs: 19 IBD-discordant Danish pairs and nine German pairs, of which four were IBD-concordant and five were IBD-discordant. The search for disease-associated traits relied mainly on comparing, within discordant pairs, IBD patients with their genetically identical healthy co-twins. Each individual had, on average, about 151 000 unique TCRalpha sequences and 181 000 unique TCRbeta sequences available for analysis. General findings and caveats noted by the study authors: The analysis was unable to tell apart different T cell subtypes. Fewer clonotypes were shared with other individuals by IBD patients than by healthy twins, most markedly in patients showing signs of disease activity. Differing immunosuppressive treatments among patients may have added background noise and inter-individual variability to the repertoires. Repertoire similarity did not differ between concordant and discordant twins, possibly due to limited statistical power. Measured by the inverse Simpson index, TCRbeta repertoire diversity was lower in IBD patients than in their healthy co-twins. The results gave no support for a single strong signal or clonotype linked to IBD.

Reading from cysteine to phenylalanine, the CDR3 counts 16 amino acids. DNA was not recorded. The germline V gene encodes CDR1 SGHRS and CDR2 YFSETQ. Concerning this clonotype itself: Its antigen specificity is not known.

From each donor, an approximately 2.4 ml peripheral blood sample was collected into PAXgene tubes and kept at -80 degrees C. Without any T cell sorting, total RNA was extracted from whole blood using the PAXgene blood miRNA kit on an automated QIAcube. Peripheral blood from monozygotic twin pairs concordant or discordant for inflammatory bowel disease was subjected to deep TCRalpha and TCRbeta repertoire profiling with unique molecular barcoding. For every twin pair, smoking habits were documented, and each individual was categorised as a current, former or never smoker. Libraries were constructed by 5' RACE. For each TCR library, 3,000 to 4,000 ng of total RNA was used. cDNA was synthesized with SMARTScribe reverse transcriptase in eight separate reactions per sample. During cDNA synthesis, template switching was used to introduce unique molecular identifiers that contained a 6-nucleotide sample barcode. TCRalpha and TCRbeta cDNA was amplified by two nested PCRs of roughly 16 and 10 cycles, with bead purification after each PCR. Before amplification, cDNA was treated with uracil DNA-glycosylase and purified using the QIAquick PCR purification kit. The second PCR was the step at which Illumina TruSeq-compatible adapters and sample-specific barcodes were added. TapeStation and Qubit were used to check library quality and concentration, and around 5.3 ng of each library was pooled. Pooled libraries were sequenced on an Illumina HiSeq2500 single-index Rapid Run with 2 x 100 bp reads and custom sequencing primers. In the authors' own workflow: MiGEC version 1.2.6 was used for UMI-based consensus assembly, which corrected PCR and sequencing errors. MiXCR version 2.1.1 handled V(D)J alignment, clonotype assembly and CDR3 extraction. Gene usage, clonotype sharing and MAIT/NKT TCR abundance were normalised by analysing the top 1000, 10 000 and 20 000 clonotypes per sample. After downsampling to 27 000 UMIs, diversity was calculated as the inverse Simpson index using the vegan R package. Statistical testing used paired Mann-Whitney U tests on the discordant twin pairs and applied Benjamini-Hochberg correction for multiple testing. Through TCRdb reprocessing, the reads give one entry per CDR3 protein sequence; DNA is omitted. The V and J calls and clone size come from TCRdb's table, not from the authors' own analysis. The sample table gives a few hundred thousand distinct CDR3 sequences. Together, the top ten hold 1.6% of the sample.

This TCR was sampled from a human donor with ulcerative colitis or Crohn's disease, or a healthy co-twin of an affected twin (not recorded which). The chain employs TRBV5-1 and TRBJ1-4; lacking DNA, the TRBD1 call made by TCRdb goes unchecked. Source material: blood. CDR3 reads: CASSLTGTGSNEKLFF.